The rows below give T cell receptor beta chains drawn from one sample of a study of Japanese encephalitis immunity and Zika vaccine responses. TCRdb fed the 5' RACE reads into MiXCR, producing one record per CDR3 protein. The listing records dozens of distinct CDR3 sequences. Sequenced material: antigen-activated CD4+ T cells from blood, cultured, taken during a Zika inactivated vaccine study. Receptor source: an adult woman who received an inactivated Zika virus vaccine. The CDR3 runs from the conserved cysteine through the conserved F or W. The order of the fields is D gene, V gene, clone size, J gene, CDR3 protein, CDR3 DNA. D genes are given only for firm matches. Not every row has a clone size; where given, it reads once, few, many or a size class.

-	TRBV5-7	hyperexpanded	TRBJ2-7	CASSLVEGKNYEQYF	TGTGCCAGCAGCTTGGTGGAGGGGAAGAACTACGAGCAGTACTTC
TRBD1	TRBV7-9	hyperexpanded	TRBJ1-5	CASSQGQGAQPQHF	TGTGCCAGCAGTCAAGGACAGGGCGCTCAGCCCCAGCATTTT
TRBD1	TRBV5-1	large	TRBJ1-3	CASSLGGTELSGNTIYF	TGCGCCAGCAGCTTGGGCGGGACAGAACTCTCTGGAAACACCATATATTTT
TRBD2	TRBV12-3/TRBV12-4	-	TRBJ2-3	CASSSLAGGVTDTQYF	TGTGCCAGCAGTTCCCTAGCGGGGGGGGTCACAGATACGCAGTATTTT
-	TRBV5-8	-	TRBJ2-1	CASSWDYNEQFF	TGTGCCAGCAGCTGGGATTACAATGAGCAGTTCTTC
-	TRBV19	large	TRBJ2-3	CASSIGGSYTDTQYF	TGTGCCAGTAGTATAGGGGGTTCGTACACAGATACGCAGTATTTT
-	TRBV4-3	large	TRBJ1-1	CASSQASFGDTEAFF	TGCGCCAGCAGCCAAGCATCCTTCGGGGACACTGAAGCTTTCTTT
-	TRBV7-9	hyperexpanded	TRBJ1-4	CASSLARVGNEKLFF	TGTGCCAGCAGCTTAGCCAGGGTTGGGAATGAAAAACTGTTTTTT
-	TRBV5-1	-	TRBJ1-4	CASSLGQLLGDEKLFF	TGCGCCAGCAGCTTGGGACAGCTACTTGGAGATGAAAAACTGTTTTTT
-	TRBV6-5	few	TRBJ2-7	CASRPPGVRYEQYF	TGTGCCAGCAGACCCCCAGGGGTCCGTTACGAGCAGTACTTC
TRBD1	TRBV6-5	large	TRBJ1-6	CASSYGTGEGFNSPLHF	TGTGCCAGCAGTTACGGGACAGGGGAGGGCTTTAATTCACCCCTCCACTTT
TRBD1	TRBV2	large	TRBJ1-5	CASSIQGGGNQPQHF	TGTGCCAGCAGTATACAGGGGGGAGGCAATCAGCCCCAGCATTTT
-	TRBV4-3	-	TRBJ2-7	CASSLLWRSYEQYF	TGCGCCAGCAGCCTACTATGGCGGTCCTACGAGCAGTACTTC
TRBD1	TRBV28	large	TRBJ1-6	CASSSPTGAGSPLHF	TGTGCCAGCAGTTCTCCGACAGGGGCAGGGTCACCCCTCCACTTT
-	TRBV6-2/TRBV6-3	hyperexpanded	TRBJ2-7	CASSYVSGSGHEQYF	TGTGCCAGCAGTTACGTGTCGGGCTCCGGGCACGAGCAGTACTTC
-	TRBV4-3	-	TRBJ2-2	CASSQGGGRNTGELFF	TGCGCCAGCAGCCAAGGCGGGGGCCGTAACACCGGGGAGCTGTTTTTT
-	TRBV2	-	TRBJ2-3	CAGGGRTGPDTQYF	TGTGCGGGAGGGGGAAGGACAGGGCCAGATACGCAGTATTTT
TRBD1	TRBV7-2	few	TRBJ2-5	CASSFDRVQETQYF	TGTGCCAGCAGCTTTGACAGGGTACAAGAGACCCAGTACTTC
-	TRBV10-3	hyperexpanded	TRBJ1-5	CAISGGGSDQPQHF	TGTGCCATCAGTGGCGGAGGGTCTGATCAGCCCCAGCATTTT
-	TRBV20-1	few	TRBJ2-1	CSANTGAAYNEQFF	TGCAGTGCCAACACGGGGGCCGCTTACAATGAGCAGTTCTTC
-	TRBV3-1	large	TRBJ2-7	CASSQGGDEQYF	TGTGCCAGCAGCCAAGGGGGGGACGAGCAGTACTTC
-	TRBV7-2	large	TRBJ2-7	CASSLASSNAYEQYF	TGTGCCAGCAGCTTAGCGTCCTCTAACGCCTACGAGCAGTACTTC
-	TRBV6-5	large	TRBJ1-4	CASSYIGPNEKLFF	TGTGCCAGCAGTTACATAGGCCCTAATGAAAAACTGTTTTTT
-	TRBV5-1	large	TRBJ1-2	CASSSDGDYGYTF	TGCGCCAGCAGCTCGGACGGTGATTATGGCTACACCTTC
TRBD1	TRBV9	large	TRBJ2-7	CASSLRDRGYEQYF	TGTGCCAGCAGCCTCCGGGACAGGGGGTACGAGCAGTACTTC
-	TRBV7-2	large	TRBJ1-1	CASSSPAGGAFF	TGTGCCAGCAGCTCTCCCGCGGGGGGAGCTTTCTTT
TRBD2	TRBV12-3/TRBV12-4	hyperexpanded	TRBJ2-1	CASRSAAGEGEQFF	TGTGCCAGCAGGTCCGCAGCGGGGGAAGGTGAGCAGTTCTTC
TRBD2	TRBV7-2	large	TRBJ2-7	CASSLGGGGDEQYF	TGTGCCAGCAGCTTAGGTGGCGGGGGGGACGAGCAGTACTTC
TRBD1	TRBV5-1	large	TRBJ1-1	CASRISPQGDTEAFF	TGCGCCAGCAGAATCAGCCCCCAGGGGGACACTGAAGCTTTCTTT